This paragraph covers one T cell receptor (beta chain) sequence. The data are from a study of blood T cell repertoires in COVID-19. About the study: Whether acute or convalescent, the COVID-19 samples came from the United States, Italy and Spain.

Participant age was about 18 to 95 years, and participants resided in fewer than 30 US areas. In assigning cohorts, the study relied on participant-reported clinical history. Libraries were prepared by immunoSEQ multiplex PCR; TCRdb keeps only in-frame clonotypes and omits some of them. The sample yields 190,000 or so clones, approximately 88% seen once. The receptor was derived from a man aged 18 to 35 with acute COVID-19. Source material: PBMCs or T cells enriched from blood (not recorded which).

The DNA for the CDR3 is TGTGCCAGCAGCTTAGAGGGGTTCACGCAGTATTTT. It encodes CASSLEGFTQYF. The chain joins TRBV7-9 to TRBJ2-3, with D maybe TRBD1 (5 bases). This CDR3 has 12 amino acids. CDR1 and CDR2 (germline): SEHNR, FQNEAQ (reference sequence). V gave up 1 base and J gave up 9 bases, with 8 bases separating them.